Detailed here is one TCR beta chain. Many counts were recorded for this clonotype. Which antigen it targets is not known. Base qualities are not at hand, and no much larger clone is one base apart. The germline V gene supplies CDR1 SGHTA and CDR2 FQGNSA. The CDR3 numbers 16 residues from cysteine through phenylalanine. Only the CDR3 DNA is retained, 48 bases long and in frame from the first base. V has 5 bases trimmed and J has 2 bases trimmed; junction bases matching no gene number 10. The sequencer was an Illumina HiSeq 1500. The public reads were reanalyzed by TCRdb: fastp trimming at Q25, MiXCR alignment, in-frame beta chains only. Each entry is one CDR3 protein sequence, shown with its most common DNA and genes. This sample holds 150,000 to 200,000 distinct CDR3 sequences; roughly 19% were observed only once. The top ten constitute approximately 3% of the sample. This specimen comes from a study of T cell repertoires in cytomegalovirus infection (dated by TCRdb to the late 2010s). Context from the whole study: The HLA type of each donor mattered for the analysis, because public TCR beta signatures pointed to carriage of CMV infection along with the matching HLA type.

Overall study outcomes, separate from this receptor: The ex vivo response was dominated by HLA-C-restricted CMV-specific TCR beta clonotypes, and the single most frequent clonotype in two of eight donors was supplied by these HLA-C-restricted clonotypes. In both this cohort and an independent roughly 330-donor cohort, the cumulative frequency of public TCR beta family members distinguished carriers of CMV infection plus the relevant HLA type.

The sequenced sample consisted of PBMCs. The receptor chain draws on TRBV7-2 and TRBJ2-7, with TRBD2 matching 9 junction bases. The sequence derives from a human donor in good health (CMV status not recorded). Some clones in this sample may be carry-over from other donors' samples. The nucleotides read TGTGCCAGCAGCCTCCCTGATAGCGGGAGTCCCTACGAGCAGTACTTC. Protein translation: CASSLPDSGSPYEQYF.